This TCR beta chain was observed in a study of blood T cells in healthy people across ages. Alongside a J-beta primer mix, a sample-barcoded 5' primer served in a second PCR lasting about 7 to 12 cycles. TCRdb reanalysed the 5' RACE reads using MiXCR and keeps one entry per CDR3 protein. The sample contains approximately 790,000 distinct CDR3 sequences, under 80% of which appear only once. Healthy individuals of Caucasian origin from Russia, aged 6 to 90, served as donors. They isolated at least 6 million PBMCs from each sample. The ends were cut back, 4 bases at V and 2 bases at J, with 12 bases in the middle. The CDR3 is made up of 15 amino acids.

V usage is TRBV12-3 or TRBV12-4 and J usage is TRBJ2-1; TRBD1 might be the D (5 bases). Source material: blood. The origin of this receptor is a man aged 25 to 40 in good health. In nucleotides, the CDR3 is TGTGCCAGCAGTTACGGACACCAAGCCTACAATGAGCAGTTCTTC. Its translation is CASSYGHQAYNEQFF.